The sequence of this T cell receptor (beta chain) was determined in a study of T cell clones after liver transplantation. Background on the study: Until 12-24 months post-transplant, subjects got standard immunosuppression and no induction.

Using immunoSEQ multiplex PCR, the repertoire was profiled, and TCRdb retains in-frame clones only, with some absent. The sample holds roughly 12,000 clones; 74% are singletons and the top ten take roughly 31%. Study observations and caveats: Low donor cell numbers restricted donor-reactive repertoire measurement in a couple of subjects. Rather than being deleted, graft donor-reactive T cells may have moved into the graft.

CD3+CD4+ and CD3+CD8+ cells were FACS-sorted from thawed unstimulated PBMCs. This clone was detected only once. Its antigen is unknown. CDR3 length equals 18 residues. CDR1 SGDLS and CDR2 YYNGEE come from the germline V gene. Trimming cost V 2 bases and J 0 bases; bases outside gene matches: 8. Sequenced here: CD8+ T cells from blood, sampled at the 22-month timepoint. This sequence was found in a human patient who received a liver transplant. The T cells may come from the graft donor. V is TRBV9 and J is TRBJ1-4; 9 bases map to TRBD1. The CDR3 DNA follows: TGTGCCAGCAGCGTGGGACAGGGTAAATCCGCAACTAATGAAAAACTGTTTTTT. Translating gives CASSVGQGKSATNEKLFF.